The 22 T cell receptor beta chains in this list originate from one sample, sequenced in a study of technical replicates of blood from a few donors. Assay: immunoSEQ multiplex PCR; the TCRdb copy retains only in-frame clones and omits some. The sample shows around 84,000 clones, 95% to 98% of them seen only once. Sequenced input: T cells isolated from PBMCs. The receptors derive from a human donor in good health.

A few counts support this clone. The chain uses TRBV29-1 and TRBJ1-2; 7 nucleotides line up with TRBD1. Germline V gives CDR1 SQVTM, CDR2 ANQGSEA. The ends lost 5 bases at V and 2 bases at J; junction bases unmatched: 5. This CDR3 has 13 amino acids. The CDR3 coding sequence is TGCAGCGTTCCGACAGGGAACAACTATGGCTACACCTTC. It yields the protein CSVPTGNNYGYTF.

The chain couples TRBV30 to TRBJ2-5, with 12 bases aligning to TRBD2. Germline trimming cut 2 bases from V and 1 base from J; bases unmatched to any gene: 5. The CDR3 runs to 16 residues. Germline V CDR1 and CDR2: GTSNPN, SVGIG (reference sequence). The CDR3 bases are TGTGCCTGGAGTCCCCTAGCGGGGGGGGCCCAAGAGACCCAGTACTTC. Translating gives CAWSPLAGGAQETQYF.

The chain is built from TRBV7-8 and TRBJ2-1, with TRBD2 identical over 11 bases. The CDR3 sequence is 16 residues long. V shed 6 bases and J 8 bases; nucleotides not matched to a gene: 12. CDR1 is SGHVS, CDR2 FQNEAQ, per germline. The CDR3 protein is CASSLLAGATGDEQFF. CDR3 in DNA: TGTGCCAGCAGTCTACTAGCGGGAGCCACCGGGGATGAGCAGTTCTTC.

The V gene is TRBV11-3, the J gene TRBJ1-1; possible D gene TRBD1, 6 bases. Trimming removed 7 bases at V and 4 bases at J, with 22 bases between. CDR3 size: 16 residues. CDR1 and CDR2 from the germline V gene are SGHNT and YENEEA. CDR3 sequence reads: CASTRAGGGEGTEAFF. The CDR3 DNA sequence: TGTGCCAGCACTCGAGCGGGCGGGGGCGAGGGCACTGAAGCTTTCTTT.

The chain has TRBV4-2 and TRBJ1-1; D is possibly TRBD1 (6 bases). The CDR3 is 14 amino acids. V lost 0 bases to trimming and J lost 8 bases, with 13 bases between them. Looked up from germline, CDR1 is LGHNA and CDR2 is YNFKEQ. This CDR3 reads CASSQERWGPEAFF. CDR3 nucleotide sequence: TGTGCCAGCAGCCAAGAAAGGTGGGGGCCCGAAGCTTTCTTT.

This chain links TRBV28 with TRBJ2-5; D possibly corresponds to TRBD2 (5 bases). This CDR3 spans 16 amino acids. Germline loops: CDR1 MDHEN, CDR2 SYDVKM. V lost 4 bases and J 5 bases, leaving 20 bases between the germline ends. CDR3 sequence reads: CASSSQAAAVLETQYF. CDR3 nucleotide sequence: TGTGCCAGCAGTTCCCAGGCGGCAGCGGTTTTGGAGACCCAGTACTTC.

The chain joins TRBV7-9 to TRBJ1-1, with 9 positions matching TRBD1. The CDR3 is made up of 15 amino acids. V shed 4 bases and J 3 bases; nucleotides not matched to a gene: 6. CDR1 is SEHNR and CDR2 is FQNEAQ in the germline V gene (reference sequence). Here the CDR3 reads CASSSGQGWDTEAFF. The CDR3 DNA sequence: TGTGCCAGCAGCTCGGGACAGGGTTGGGACACTGAAGCTTTCTTT.

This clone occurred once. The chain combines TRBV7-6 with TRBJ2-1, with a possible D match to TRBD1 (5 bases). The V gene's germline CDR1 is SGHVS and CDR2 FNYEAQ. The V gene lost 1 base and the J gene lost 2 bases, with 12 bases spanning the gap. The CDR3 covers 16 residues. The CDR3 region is CASSLEAGMTYNEQFF. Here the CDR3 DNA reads TGTGCCAGCAGCTTAGAAGCAGGGATGACCTACAATGAGCAGTTCTTC.

For the CDR3, the DNA is TGTGCCAGCAGCTTGGGCTCCCCCAGCTCCTACGAGCAGTACTTC. Translated: CASSLGSPSSYEQYF. The chain joins TRBV5-4 to TRBJ2-7; D remains ambiguous. The CDR3 has 15 amino acids. Germline V gene data show CDR1 as SGHNT and CDR2 as YYREEE (reference sequence). The germline V and J ends were trimmed by 0 bases and 0 bases, with 10 bases remaining between them.

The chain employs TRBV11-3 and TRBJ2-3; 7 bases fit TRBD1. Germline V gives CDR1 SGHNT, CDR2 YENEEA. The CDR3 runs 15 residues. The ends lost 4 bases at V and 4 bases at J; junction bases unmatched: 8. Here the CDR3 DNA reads TGTGCCAGCAGCTCCCGACAGGGATCCGCAGATACGCAGTATTTT. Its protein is CASSSRQGSADTQYF.

The CDR3 coding sequence is TGCGCCAGCAGCTTCACAGGCTCGGGGGAAATAGGAAACACTGAAGCTTTCTTT. Its translation is CASSFTGSGEIGNTEAFF. The chain employs TRBV5-1 and TRBJ1-1; maybe TRBD1 (5 bases). The germline gives CDR1 SGHRS, CDR2 YFSETQ. The V end lost 2 bases, the J end lost 2 bases, and 22 bases lay between the germline ends. This CDR3 is 18 amino acids long. Complete variable domain (other parts from reference TRBV5-1 and TRBJ1-1): KAGVTQTPRYLIKTRGQQVTLSCSPISGHRSVSWYQQTPGQGLQFLFEYFSETQRNKGNFPGRFSGRQFSNSRSEMNVSTLELGDSALYLCASSFTGSGEIGNTEAFFGQGTRLTVV.

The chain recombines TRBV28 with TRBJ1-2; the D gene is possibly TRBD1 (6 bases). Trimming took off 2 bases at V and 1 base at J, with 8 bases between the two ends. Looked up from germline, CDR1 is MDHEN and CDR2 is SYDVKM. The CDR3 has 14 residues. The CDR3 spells CASSLTGHNYGYTF. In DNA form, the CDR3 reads TGTGCCAGCAGTTTAACAGGGCATAACTATGGCTACACCTTC.

CDR3 coding DNA: TGTGCCAGCAGTTACCGGGGGGGGGTCATGAACACTGAAGCTTTCTTT. It translates to CASSYRGGVMNTEAFF. The chain joins TRBV6-6 to TRBJ1-1, with a weak D call TRBD1 (5 bases). V lost 2 bases to trimming and J lost 0 bases, with 13 bases between them. This CDR3 is built from 16 residues. From germline, CDR1 is MNHNY and CDR2 SVGAGI (reference sequence).

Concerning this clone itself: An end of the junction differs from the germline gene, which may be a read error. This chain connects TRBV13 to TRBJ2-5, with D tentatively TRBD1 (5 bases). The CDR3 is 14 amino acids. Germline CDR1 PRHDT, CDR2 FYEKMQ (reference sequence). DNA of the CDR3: TGTGCCAGCAGCCTAGGGGCGGCTAAAGAGACCCAGTACTTC. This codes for CASSLGAAKETQYF.

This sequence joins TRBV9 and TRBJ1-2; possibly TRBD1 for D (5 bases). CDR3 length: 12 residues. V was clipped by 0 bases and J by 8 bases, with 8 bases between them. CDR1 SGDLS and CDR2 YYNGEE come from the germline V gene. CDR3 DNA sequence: TGTGCCAGCAGCGTAGTTAGGGGCGGCTACACCTTC. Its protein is CASSVVRGGYTF.

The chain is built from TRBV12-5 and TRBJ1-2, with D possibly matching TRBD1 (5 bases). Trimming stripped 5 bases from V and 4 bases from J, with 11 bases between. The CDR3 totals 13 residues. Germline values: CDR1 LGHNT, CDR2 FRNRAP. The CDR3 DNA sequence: TGTGCTAGTGGTGGCGGGACTCTCTATGGCTACACCTTC. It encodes CASGGGTLYGYTF.

CDR3: CASSPTWRTSTDTQYF. The CDR3 region has the DNA TGCGCCAGCAGCCCTACTTGGCGGACTAGCACAGATACGCAGTATTTT. The chain employs TRBV4-1 and TRBJ2-3; D perhaps matches TRBD2 (5 bases). Germline-derived CDR1 and CDR2 are MGHRA and YSYEKL. The V end lost 4 bases, the J end lost 0 bases, and 14 bases lay between the germline ends. The CDR3 sequence is 16 residues long.

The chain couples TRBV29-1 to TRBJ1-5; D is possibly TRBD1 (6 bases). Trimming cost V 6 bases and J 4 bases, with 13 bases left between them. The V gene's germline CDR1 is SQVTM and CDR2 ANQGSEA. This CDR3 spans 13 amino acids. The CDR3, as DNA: TGCAGCGTAGGGGGGGTGAGGAATCAGCCCCAGCATTTT. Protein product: CSVGGVRNQPQHF.

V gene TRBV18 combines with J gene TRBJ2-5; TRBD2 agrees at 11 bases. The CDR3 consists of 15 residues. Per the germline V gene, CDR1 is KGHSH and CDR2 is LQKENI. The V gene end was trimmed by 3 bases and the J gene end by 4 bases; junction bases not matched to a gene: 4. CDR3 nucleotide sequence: TGTGCCAGCTCACCTACCGGGACTAGCGGAGAGACCCAGTACTTC. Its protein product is CASSPTGTSGETQYF.

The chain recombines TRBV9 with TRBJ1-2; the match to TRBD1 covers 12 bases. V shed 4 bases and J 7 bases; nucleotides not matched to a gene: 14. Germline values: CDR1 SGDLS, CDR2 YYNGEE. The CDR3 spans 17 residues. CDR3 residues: CASSPSDRDRGLGGYTF. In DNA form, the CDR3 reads TGTGCCAGCAGCCCCTCCGATAGGGACAGGGGGCTTGGTGGCTACACCTTC.

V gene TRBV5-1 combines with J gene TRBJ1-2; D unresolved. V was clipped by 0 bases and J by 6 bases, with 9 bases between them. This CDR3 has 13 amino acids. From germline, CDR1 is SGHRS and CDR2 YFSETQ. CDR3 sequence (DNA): TGCGCCAGCAGCTTGGCCGGGGATGATGGCTACACCTTC. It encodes CASSLAGDDGYTF.

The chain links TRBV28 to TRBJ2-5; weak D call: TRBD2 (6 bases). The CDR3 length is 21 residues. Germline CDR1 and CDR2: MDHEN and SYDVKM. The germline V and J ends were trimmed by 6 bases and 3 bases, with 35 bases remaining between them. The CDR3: CASSYPLEGSLFGHPEETQYF. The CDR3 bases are TGTGCCAGCAGCTACCCCTTGGAGGGGAGTCTGTTTGGTCATCCGGAAGAGACCCAGTACTTC.